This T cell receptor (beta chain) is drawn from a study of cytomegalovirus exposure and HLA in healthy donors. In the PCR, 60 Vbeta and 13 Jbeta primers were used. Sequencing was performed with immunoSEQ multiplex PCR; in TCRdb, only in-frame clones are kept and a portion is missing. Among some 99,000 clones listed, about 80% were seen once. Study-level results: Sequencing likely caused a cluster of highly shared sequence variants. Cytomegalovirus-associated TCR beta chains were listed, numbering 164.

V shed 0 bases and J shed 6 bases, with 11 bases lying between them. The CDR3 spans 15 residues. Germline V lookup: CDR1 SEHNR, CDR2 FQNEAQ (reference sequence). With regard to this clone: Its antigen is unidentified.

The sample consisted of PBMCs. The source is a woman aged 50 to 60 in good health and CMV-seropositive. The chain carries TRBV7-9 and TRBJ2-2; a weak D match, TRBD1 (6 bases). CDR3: CASSLARGTAGELFF. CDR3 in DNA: TGTGCCAGCAGCTTAGCCAGGGGAACGGCCGGGGAGCTGTTTTTT.